This entry is about one T cell receptor (beta chain). This entry belongs to a study of blood T cell repertoires in COVID-19. Study-wide background: The United States, Italy and Spain provided the acute and convalescent COVID-19 samples. PBMCs, B-cell-depleted T cells, or T cells provided the cDNA or gDNA that made up the material.

This table comes from immunoSEQ multiplex PCR, and its TCRdb copy is limited to in-frame clones, with some not included. The profile shows about 180,000 clones, about 80% of them singletons. V lost 5 bases and J lost 5; bases outside the gene matches: 9. Germline V gene lookup returns CDR1 MNHNY and CDR2 SVGAGI (reference sequence). This CDR3 contains 15 residues. This chain uses TRBV6-6 with TRBJ2-7; 10 bases match TRBD1. The sequenced sample consisted of PBMCs or T cells enriched from blood (not recorded which). The source is a man aged 55 to 69 who had been exposed to COVID-19. CDR3: CASSPRTGGSDEQYF. Written as DNA, the CDR3 is TGTGCCAGCAGTCCGCGGACAGGGGGTTCGGACGAGCAGTACTTC.